The TCR beta chain under discussion was sequenced for a study of T cell repertoires in cytomegalovirus infection. Study information: Both a matching HLA type and CMV infection were indicated by public TCR beta signatures. Regarding the study as a whole: Based on cumulative public TCR beta family frequency, carriers of CMV plus the relevant HLA were identified. HLA-C-restricted CMV-specific TCR beta clonotypes were dominant in the ex vivo response.

The junction had 12 bases not matched to a gene; V was cut back by 4 bases and J by 5 bases. Germline V gives CDR1 SEHNR, CDR2 FQNEAQ (reference sequence). This CDR3 has 16 residues. Via MiXCR, TCRdb re-called the reads, giving one row per CDR3 protein. The data contain about 360,000 distinct CDR3 sequences, around 18% of them singletons. The table lists this clonotype with a few counts. Its cognate antigen is unknown. The specimen sequenced was PBMCs. The gene calls are TRBV7-9 and TRBJ2-5; 8 positions match TRBD2. This sequence originates from a human donor in good health (CMV status not recorded). Some clones in this sample may be carry-over from other donors' samples. The CDR3 here is CASSSPYSRGVETQYF. CDR3 nucleotides: TGTGCCAGCAGCTCACCTTACTCGCGGGGGGTGGAGACCCAGTACTTC.